These 7 T cell receptor beta chains came from one sample sequenced in a study of OX40 agonist ivuxolimab in advanced cancers. The table came from immunoSEQ multiplex PCR; TCRdb's copy has only in-frame clones and leaves some out. This table has 80,000 or so clones, 90% to 95% appearing once. The input for sequencing was CD4+ or CD8+ T cells sorted from blood, taken in a trial of the OX40 agonist ivuxolimab. The receptors were gathered from an adult with an advanced solid tumor such as melanoma, head and neck, liver or kidney cancer.

The genes are TRBV27 and TRBJ1-6, with D maybe TRBD1 (5 bases). This CDR3 has 15 residues. The ends were cut back, 8 bases at V and 10 bases at J, with 21 bases in the middle. The germline gives CDR1 MNHEY, CDR2 SMNVEV (reference sequence). The CDR3 loop is CASRPGGNIGSPLHF. In nucleotides, the CDR3 is TGTGCCAGCCGCCCCGGGGGGAACATAGGCTCACCCCTCCACTTT.

The V gene is TRBV30, the J gene TRBJ2-2, with D perhaps given as TRBD1 or TRBD2 (5 bases each). This CDR3 has 14 amino acids. In germline, CDR1 is GTSNPN, CDR2 SVGIG (reference sequence). The CDR3 bases are TGTGCTGGTGGAGGACACCGAGGGACCGGGGAGCTGTTTTTT. The encoded protein is CAGGGHRGTGELFF.

The V call is TRBV10-3, the J call TRBJ1-3; D uncertain. This CDR3 is 15 amino acids long. V dropped 3 bases and J dropped 1 base, with 10 bases sitting between them. Germline-derived CDR1 and CDR2 are ENHRY and SYGVKD. The CDR3 coding sequence is TGTGCCATCAGTGACCGGGGTCGATCTGGAAACACCATATATTTT. Amino acids: CAISDRGRSGNTIYF.

The chain has TRBV28 and TRBJ1-5, with 7 bases identical to TRBD1. The J segment lost 3 bases and the V segment lost 5 bases, leaving 7 bases of the junction unmatched. The length of the CDR3 is 15 residues. The germline gives CDR1 MDHEN, CDR2 SYDVKM. The CDR3 bases are TGTGCCAGCAGTCCCCCGGGACAGACCAATCAGCCCCAGCATTTT. This sequence encodes CASSPPGQTNQPQHF.

V gene TRBV7-9 combines with J gene TRBJ1-1, with 7 bases matching TRBD1. The CDR3 consists of 14 residues. Per germline, CDR1 SEHNR and CDR2 FQNEAQ (reference sequence). J gave up 3 bases and V 5 bases, and 6 bases lay outside the gene matches. This CDR3 reads CASSLAGGYTEAFF. CDR3 bases: TGTGCCAGCAGCCTGGCAGGGGGGTACACTGAAGCTTTCTTT.

The chain carries TRBV2 and TRBJ2-7; D uncertain. Germline V gene lookup returns CDR1 SNHLY and CDR2 FYNNEI. CDR3 length equals 12 residues. Trimming took 6 bases from V and 2 from J, leaving 8 bases between them. DNA for the CDR3: TGTGCCAGCAGACTGATCGCCTACGAGCAGTACTTC. Residues: CASRLIAYEQYF.

The J gene is TRBJ1-1, the V gene TRBV4-1; 7 bases map to TRBD1. V trimming: 2 bases; J trimming: 4 bases; junction bases outside the gene matches: 7. The germline CDR1 and CDR2 sequences are MGHRA and YSYEKL. The CDR3 consists of 15 residues. Here the CDR3 DNA reads TGCGCCAGCAGCCAACTCGACAGGGAGGGCACTGAAGCTTTCTTT. Translation gives CASSQLDREGTEAFF.